This T cell receptor (beta chain) was profiled in a study of T cells in Graves' hyperthyroidism and ophthalmopathy. Study information: At initial diagnosis, before any treatment had begun, peripheral blood was obtained. Findings and limits, study-wide: In blood, most of the thyroid clonotypes expanded above 0.001 were also present.

This clonotype was found a few times. Its antigen is not known. J was trimmed by 0 bases and V by 2 bases; bases with no gene match: 8. The CDR3 is 19 residues long. Researchers amplified the TCR beta CDR3 regions from RNA transcripts. The HTBI set primed first-round TCR CDR3 RT-PCR. MiXCR was run by TCRdb on the multiplex PCR reads, yielding one entry per CDR3 protein. In the table there are 600,000 to 800,000 distinct CDR3 sequences, over 35% of which are singletons. Around 10 ml fresh peripheral blood yielded the PBMCs. This receptor was taken from a woman in her thirties or forties with Graves' hyperthyroidism. The chain employs TRBV12-3 or TRBV12-4 and TRBJ2-5; 14 bases line up with TRBD2. The sample was blood. The CDR3 protein is CASSLPSGTSGGYQETQYF. In nucleotides, the CDR3 is TGTGCCAGCAGTTTACCCTCCGGGACTAGCGGGGGCTACCAAGAGACCCAGTACTTC.